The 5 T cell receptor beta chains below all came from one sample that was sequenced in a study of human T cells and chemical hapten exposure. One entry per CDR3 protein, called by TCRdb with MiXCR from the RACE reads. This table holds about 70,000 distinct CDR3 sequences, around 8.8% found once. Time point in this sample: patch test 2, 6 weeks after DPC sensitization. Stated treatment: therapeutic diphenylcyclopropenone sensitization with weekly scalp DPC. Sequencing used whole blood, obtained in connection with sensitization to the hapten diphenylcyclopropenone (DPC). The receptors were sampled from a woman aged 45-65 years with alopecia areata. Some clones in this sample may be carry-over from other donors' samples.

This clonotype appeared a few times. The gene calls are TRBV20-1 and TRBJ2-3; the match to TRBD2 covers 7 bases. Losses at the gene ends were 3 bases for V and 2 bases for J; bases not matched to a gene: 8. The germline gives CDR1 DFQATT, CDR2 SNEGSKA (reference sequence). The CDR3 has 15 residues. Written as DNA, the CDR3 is TGCAGTGCTAGCCCCCGGAGCGGGAACACAGATACGCAGTATTTT. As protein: CSASPRSGNTDTQYF.

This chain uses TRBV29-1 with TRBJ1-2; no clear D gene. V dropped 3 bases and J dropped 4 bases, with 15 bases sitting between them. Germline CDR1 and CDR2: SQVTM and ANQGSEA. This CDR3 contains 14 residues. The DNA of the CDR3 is TGCAGCGTTGAGTCCAGGACGGCTATCTATGGCTACACCTTC. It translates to CSVESRTAIYGYTF.

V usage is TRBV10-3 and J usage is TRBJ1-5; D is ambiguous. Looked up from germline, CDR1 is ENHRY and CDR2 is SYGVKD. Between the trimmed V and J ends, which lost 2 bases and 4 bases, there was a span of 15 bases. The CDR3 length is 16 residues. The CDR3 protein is CAISEGSTGGNQPQHF. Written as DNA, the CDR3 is TGTGCCATCAGTGAGGGCTCGACTGGAGGAAATCAGCCCCAGCATTTT.

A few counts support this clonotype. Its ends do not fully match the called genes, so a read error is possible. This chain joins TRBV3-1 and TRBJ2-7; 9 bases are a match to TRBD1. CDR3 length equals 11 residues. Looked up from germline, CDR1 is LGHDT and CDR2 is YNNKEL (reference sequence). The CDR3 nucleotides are TGTGCCAGCAGCCGGGACAGGGAGAGAGTCTTC. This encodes CASSRDRERVF.

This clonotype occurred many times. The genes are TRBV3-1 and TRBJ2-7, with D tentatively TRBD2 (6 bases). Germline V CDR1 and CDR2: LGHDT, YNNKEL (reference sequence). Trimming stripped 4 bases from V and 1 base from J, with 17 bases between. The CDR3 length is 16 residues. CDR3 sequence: CASSLSGGTASYEQYF. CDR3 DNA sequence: TGTGCCAGCAGCCTATCTGGGGGGACGGCGTCCTACGAGCAGTACTTC.